A selection of T cell receptor beta chains follows, all from one sample in a study of T cells after yellow fever vaccination. TCRdb called the 5' RACE reads again in MiXCR, with one record for every CDR3 protein. The sample lists some 290,000 distinct CDR3 sequences, approximately 12% occurring once. This material consisted of CD4+ T cells sorted from PBMCs, taken 45 days after the yellow fever booster vaccination. The receptors were sampled from a man aged 18 to 29 who received the YFV17D yellow fever vaccine. The CDR3 runs from the conserved cysteine through the conserved F or W. D genes are given only for firm matches. Rows give clone size only sometimes, using once, few, many, or a class for an expanded clone.

clone size: few
D gene: .
J gene: TRBJ1-1
V gene: TRBV24-1
CDR3 protein: CATSDRAGAEAFF
CDR3 DNA: TGTGCCACCAGTGACCGGGCTGGAGCTGAAGCTTTCTTT

clone size: .
D gene: TRBD1
J gene: TRBJ1-2
V gene: TRBV9
CDR3 protein: CASSLRTGQGGYGYTF
CDR3 DNA: TGTGCCAGCAGCCTCCGTACGGGACAGGGAGGCTATGGCTACACCTTC

clone size: .
D gene: .
J gene: TRBJ2-3
V gene: TRBV3-1
CDR3 protein: CASSHPRAGDTQYF
CDR3 DNA: TGTGCCAGCAGCCACCCCAGGGCTGGAGATACGCAGTATTTT

clone size: many
D gene: .
J gene: TRBJ1-2
V gene: TRBV4-2
CDR3 protein: CASSPRGGTGYTF
CDR3 DNA: TGTGCCAGCAGCCCCCGCGGAGGGACTGGCTACACCTTC

clone size: .
D gene: TRBD1
J gene: TRBJ2-7
V gene: TRBV11-2
CDR3 protein: CASSTRQGSHEQYF
CDR3 DNA: TGTGCCAGCAGCACACGACAGGGCAGCCACGAGCAGTACTTC

clone size: few
D gene: TRBD1
J gene: TRBJ1-2
V gene: TRBV4-2
CDR3 protein: CASSQDTGGNYGYTF
CDR3 DNA: TGTGCCAGCAGCCAAGACACAGGGGGCAACTATGGCTACACCTTC

clone size: few
D gene: .
J gene: TRBJ1-2
V gene: TRBV15
CDR3 protein: CATSRDPGPYGYTF
CDR3 DNA: TGTGCCACCAGCAGAGATCCCGGGCCCTATGGCTACACCTTC

clone size: .
D gene: TRBD1
J gene: TRBJ1-3
V gene: TRBV25-1
CDR3 protein: CASSSSDRGNTIYF
CDR3 DNA: TGTGCCAGCAGCTCCTCGGACAGGGGAAACACCATATATTTT

clone size: .
D gene: .
J gene: TRBJ2-1
V gene: TRBV7-2
CDR3 protein: CASSLVVYEQFF
CDR3 DNA: TGTGCCAGCAGCTTAGTGGTATATGAGCAGTTCTTC

clone size: few
D gene: .
J gene: TRBJ2-7
V gene: TRBV18
CDR3 protein: CASSGRGGYEQYF
CDR3 DNA: TGTGCCAGCTCAGGAAGGGGAGGCTACGAGCAGTACTTC

clone size: few
D gene: .
J gene: TRBJ2-3
V gene: TRBV18
CDR3 protein: CASSPSPGNTDTQYF
CDR3 DNA: TGTGCCAGCTCACCGTCGCCAGGAAACACAGATACGCAGTATTTT

clone size: .
D gene: .
J gene: TRBJ1-2
V gene: TRBV7-9
CDR3 protein: CASSPVGGGGYTF
CDR3 DNA: TGTGCCAGCAGCCCAGTCGGGGGGGGCGGCTACACCTTC

clone size: few
D gene: TRBD1
J gene: TRBJ2-5
V gene: TRBV20-1
CDR3 protein: CSARDWAGGRETQYF
CDR3 DNA: TGCAGTGCTAGAGATTGGGCAGGGGGAAGGGAGACCCAGTACTTC

clone size: .
D gene: TRBD2
J gene: TRBJ2-5
V gene: TRBV30
CDR3 protein: CTWSVGSGARETQYF
CDR3 DNA: TGTACCTGGAGTGTAGGGAGCGGGGCACGGGAGACCCAGTACTTC

clone size: .
D gene: .
J gene: TRBJ2-7
V gene: TRBV3-1
CDR3 protein: CASSRDSGPYEQYF
CDR3 DNA: TGTGCCAGCAGCCGGGACAGCGGGCCCTACGAGCAGTACTTC

clone size: .
D gene: .
J gene: TRBJ1-4
V gene: TRBV3-1
CDR3 protein: CASSQVQGALFF
CDR3 DNA: TGTGCCAGCAGCCAGGTACAGGGAGCACTGTTTTTT

clone size: .
D gene: .
J gene: TRBJ1-2
V gene: TRBV11-2
CDR3 protein: CASSTGLNYGYTF
CDR3 DNA: TGTGCCAGCAGCACCGGACTTAACTATGGCTACACCTTC

clone size: few
D gene: TRBD2
J gene: TRBJ2-3
V gene: TRBV29-1
CDR3 protein: CSGRRGLAGQDTQYF
CDR3 DNA: TGCAGCGGGAGGAGAGGGCTAGCGGGGCAAGATACGCAGTATTTT

clone size: many
D gene: TRBD2
J gene: TRBJ2-2
V gene: TRBV5-1
CDR3 protein: CASSLASGGAVTGELFF
CDR3 DNA: TGCGCCAGCAGCTTGGCCAGCGGGGGGGCCGTCACCGGGGAGCTGTTTTTT

clone size: many
D gene: TRBD1
J gene: TRBJ2-4
V gene: TRBV6-1
CDR3 protein: CATYPGQGLNIQYF
CDR3 DNA: TGTGCCACCTATCCGGGACAGGGGCTGAACATTCAGTACTTC

clone size: .
D gene: .
J gene: TRBJ2-7
V gene: TRBV7-9
CDR3 protein: CASSFWLARDYEQYF
CDR3 DNA: TGTGCCAGCAGCTTTTGGCTAGCTAGGGATTACGAGCAGTACTTC

clone size: few
D gene: .
J gene: TRBJ1-1
V gene: TRBV14
CDR3 protein: CASSGGALDTEAFF
CDR3 DNA: TGTGCCAGCAGCGGGGGGGCACTGGACACTGAAGCTTTCTTT

clone size: .
D gene: .
J gene: TRBJ1-2
V gene: TRBV4-3
CDR3 protein: CASSQDHRANYGYTF
CDR3 DNA: TGCGCCAGCAGCCAAGACCACAGAGCTAACTATGGCTACACCTTC

clone size: few
D gene: .
J gene: TRBJ2-1
V gene: TRBV20-1
CDR3 protein: CSATWDYNEQFF
CDR3 DNA: TGCAGTGCTACGTGGGACTACAATGAGCAGTTCTTC

clone size: .
D gene: .
J gene: TRBJ1-3
V gene: TRBV5-4
CDR3 protein: CASSPGIMGGNTIYF
CDR3 DNA: TGTGCCAGCAGTCCAGGGATCATGGGCGGAAACACCATATATTTT

clone size: .
D gene: TRBD2
J gene: TRBJ2-7
V gene: TRBV7-6
CDR3 protein: CASSGIGLAGGEQYF
CDR3 DNA: TGTGCCAGCAGCGGGATCGGACTAGCGGGCGGGGAGCAGTACTTC

clone size: few
D gene: .
J gene: TRBJ2-3
V gene: TRBV7-7
CDR3 protein: CASSLNWKVGTDTQYF
CDR3 DNA: TGTGCTAGCAGCTTAAATTGGAAAGTCGGCACAGATACGCAGTATTTT

clone size: few
D gene: .
J gene: TRBJ2-1
V gene: TRBV4-2
CDR3 protein: CASSQEIRGLNNEQFF
CDR3 DNA: TGTGCCAGCAGCCAAGAAATTAGGGGACTGAACAATGAGCAGTTCTTC

clone size: few
D gene: .
J gene: TRBJ1-4
V gene: TRBV6-5
CDR3 protein: CASRELFF
CDR3 DNA: TGTGCCAGCAGGGAACTGTTTTTT

clone size: .
D gene: .
J gene: TRBJ2-1
V gene: TRBV9
CDR3 protein: CASSGGLSSYNEQFF
CDR3 DNA: TGTGCCAGCAGCGGGGGACTCAGCTCCTACAATGAGCAGTTCTTC

clone size: .
D gene: .
J gene: TRBJ1-5
V gene: TRBV10-3
CDR3 protein: CAISESIYPGSQGNQPQHF
CDR3 DNA: TGTGCCATCAGTGAGTCGATTTACCCCGGTTCACAGGGCAATCAGCCCCAGCATTTT

clone size: .
D gene: .
J gene: TRBJ2-3
V gene: TRBV29-1
CDR3 protein: CSVVQNTQYF
CDR3 DNA: TGCAGCGTTGTTCAGAATACGCAGTATTTT